A selection of T cell receptor beta chains follows, all from one sample in a study of human T cells and chemical hapten exposure. TCRdb fed the RACE reads into MiXCR, producing one record per CDR3 protein. Of 200,000 to 300,000 distinct CDR3 sequences in the sample, approximately 8.4% were seen once. This material consisted of whole blood, taken in connection with sensitization to the hapten diphenylcyclopropenone (DPC). Source of these receptors: a woman in her forties with alopecia areata. Some clones in this sample may be carry-over from other donors' samples. Both conserved end residues are part of each CDR3. Each record gives: CDR3 length, clone size, V gene, J gene, D gene, CDR3 DNA, CDR3 protein. The D gene is left open where the match is weak. The listing skips clone size in some rows; elsewhere it reads once, few, many or a size class.

len: 15
abundance: few
v_gene: TRBV3-1
j_gene: TRBJ2-3
d_gene: NA
CDR3nt: TGTGCCAGCAGCCAAGATGCGGGGGCCAAAGATACGCAGTATTTT
CDR3aa: CASSQDAGAKDTQYF

len: 13
abundance: many
v_gene: TRBV7-2
j_gene: TRBJ2-5
d_gene: NA
CDR3nt: TGTGCCAGCAGCTTAGTACAGGGGGGGGCCCAGTACTTC
CDR3aa: CASSLVQGGAQYF

len: 15
abundance: NA
v_gene: TRBV12-3/TRBV12-4
j_gene: TRBJ2-3
d_gene: TRBD1
CDR3nt: TGTGCCAGCACCCCGGACAGGTCGGGGACAGATACGCAGTATTTT
CDR3aa: CASTPDRSGTDTQYF

len: 13
abundance: NA
v_gene: TRBV6-6
j_gene: TRBJ2-7
d_gene: NA
CDR3nt: TGTGCCAGCAGATCGGACGGTTCCTACGAGCAGTACTTC
CDR3aa: CASRSDGSYEQYF

len: 12
abundance: NA
v_gene: TRBV7-9
j_gene: TRBJ1-1
d_gene: NA
CDR3nt: TGTGCCAGCAGCCTGGGACGGACGGAGATACTCTTT
CDR3aa: CASSLGRTEILF

len: 13
abundance: NA
v_gene: TRBV6-4
j_gene: TRBJ2-2
d_gene: NA
CDR3nt: TGTGCCAGCAGTGCTTCGAACACCGGGGAGCTGTTTTTT
CDR3aa: CASSASNTGELFF

len: 14
abundance: few
v_gene: TRBV7-9
j_gene: TRBJ2-3
d_gene: NA
CDR3nt: TGTGCCAGCAGCTTAGAGCTTTCGGTGGATACGCAGTATTTT
CDR3aa: CASSLELSVDTQYF

len: 14
abundance: NA
v_gene: TRBV27
j_gene: TRBJ2-5
d_gene: TRBD2
CDR3nt: TGTGCCAGCAGTGCGTGGGAGGGAGGGGAGACCCAGTACTTC
CDR3aa: CASSAWEGGETQYF

len: 17
abundance: NA
v_gene: TRBV11-2
j_gene: TRBJ2-7
d_gene: TRBD2
CDR3nt: TGTGCCAGCAGACGCAATAGCGGGAGGGCCGAATCCTACGAGCAGTACTTC
CDR3aa: CASRRNSGRAESYEQYF

len: 14
abundance: few
v_gene: TRBV20-1
j_gene: TRBJ1-6
d_gene: TRBD1
CDR3nt: TGCAGTGCTCGAAGACAGGGTATGAATTCACCCCTCCACTTT
CDR3aa: CSARRQGMNSPLHF